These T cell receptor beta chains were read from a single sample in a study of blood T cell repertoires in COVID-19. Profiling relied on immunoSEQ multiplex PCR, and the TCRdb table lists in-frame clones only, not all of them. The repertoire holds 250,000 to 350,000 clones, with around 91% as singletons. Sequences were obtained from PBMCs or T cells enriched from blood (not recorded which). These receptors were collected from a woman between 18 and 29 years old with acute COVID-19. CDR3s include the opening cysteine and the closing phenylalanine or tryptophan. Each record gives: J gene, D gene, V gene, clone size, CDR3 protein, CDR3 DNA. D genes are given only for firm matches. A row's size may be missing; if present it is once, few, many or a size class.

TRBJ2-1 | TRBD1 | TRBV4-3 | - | CASSQDTGGAGNEQFF | TGCGCCAGCAGCCAAGATACAGGGGGCGCGGGCAATGAGCAGTTCTTC
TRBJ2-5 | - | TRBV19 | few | CASIDREKEALAVPQETQYF | TGTGCCAGTATCGACAGAGAGAAGGAAGCCCTGGCGGTCCCGCAAGAGACCCAGTACTTC
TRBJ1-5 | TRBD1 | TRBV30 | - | CAWSGRQGLTGPQHF | TGTGCCTGGAGTGGGAGACAGGGCCTCACAGGGCCCCAGCATTTT
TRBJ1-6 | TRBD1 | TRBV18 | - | CASSVFGQDYNSPLHF | TGTGCCAGCTCCGTCTTCGGACAGGACTATAATTCACCCCTCCACTTT
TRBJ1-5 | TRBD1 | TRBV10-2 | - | CASSDFGTGVAQPQHF | TGCGCCAGCAGTGACTTCGGGACAGGGGTGGCTCAGCCCCAGCATTTT
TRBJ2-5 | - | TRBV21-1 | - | CASREPSGETQYF | TGTGCCAGCAGGGAGCCCTCCGGGGAGACCCAGTACTTC
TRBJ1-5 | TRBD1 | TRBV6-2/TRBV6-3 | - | CASSQPGQGEQPQHF | TGTGCCAGCAGTCAACCGGGACAGGGTGAGCAGCCCCAGCATTTT
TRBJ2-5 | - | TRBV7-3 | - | CASSLAGAARETQYF | TGTGCCAGCAGCTTGGCGGGGGCTGCGAGGGAGACCCAGTACTTC
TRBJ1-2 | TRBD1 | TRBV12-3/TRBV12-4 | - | CASSIQGFYGYTF | TGTGCCAGCAGCATACAGGGGTTCTATGGCTACACCTTC
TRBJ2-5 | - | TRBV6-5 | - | CASSRTKVETQYF | TGTGCCAGCAGCCGGACTAAGGTTGAGACCCAGTACTTC
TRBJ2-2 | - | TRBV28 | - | CASSFEGAGTGELFF | TGTGCCAGCAGTTTCGAAGGGGCCGGGACCGGGGAGCTGTTTTTT
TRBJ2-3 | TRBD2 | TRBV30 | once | CAWSHLAGVSDTQYF | TGTGCCTGGAGTCACTTAGCGGGAGTGTCAGATACGCAGTATTTT
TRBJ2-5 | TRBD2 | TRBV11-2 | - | CASSPRTSGREETQYF | TGTGCCAGCAGTCCCCGGACTAGCGGGAGGGAAGAGACCCAGTACTTC
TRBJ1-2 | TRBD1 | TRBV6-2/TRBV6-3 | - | CASSPFSGGNSYGYTF | TGTGCCAGCAGCCCTTTTTCAGGGGGAAATAGTTATGGCTACACCTTC
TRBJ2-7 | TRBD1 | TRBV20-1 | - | CSASRTGEQYF | TGCAGTGCGAGTAGGACAGGCGAGCAGTACTTC
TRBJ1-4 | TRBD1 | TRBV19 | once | CASSMRTGSTDEKLFF | TGTGCCAGTAGTATGAGGACAGGGTCTACTGATGAAAAACTGTTTTTT
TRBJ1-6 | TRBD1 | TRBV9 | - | CASSVGQGAVGSPLHF | TGTGCCAGCAGCGTAGGGCAGGGGGCGGTCGGTTCACCCCTCCACTTT
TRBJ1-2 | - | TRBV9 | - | CASSVAAGNLYGYTF | TGTGCCAGCAGCGTAGCGGCAGGGAACCTCTATGGCTACACCTTC
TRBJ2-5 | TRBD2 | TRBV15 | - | CATSRRTSGMMGTQYF | TGTGCCACCAGCCGCCGGACTAGCGGGATGATGGGGACCCAGTACTTC
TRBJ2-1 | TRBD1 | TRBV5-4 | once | CASSLDGTVIYNEQFF | TGTGCCAGCAGCTTGGATGGGACAGTTATCTACAATGAGCAGTTCTTC
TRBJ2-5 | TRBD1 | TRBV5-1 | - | CASSRNRGETQYF | TGCGCCAGCAGCCGGAACAGGGGTGAGACCCAGTACTTC
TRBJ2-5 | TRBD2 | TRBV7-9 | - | CASSLGSGGKTQYF | TGTGCCAGCAGCTTAGGCTCGGGGGGGAAGACCCAGTACTTC
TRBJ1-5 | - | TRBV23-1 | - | CASSPRDNRGNQPQHF | TGCGCCAGCAGTCCGCGAGACAACAGGGGCAATCAGCCCCAGCATTTT
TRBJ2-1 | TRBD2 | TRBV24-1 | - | CATSVSGDDNEQFF | TGTGCCACCAGTGTTAGCGGGGATGACAATGAGCAGTTCTTC
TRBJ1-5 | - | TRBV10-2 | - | CASSDTADHQPQHF | TGCGCCAGCAGTGATACAGCCGACCATCAGCCCCAGCATTTT
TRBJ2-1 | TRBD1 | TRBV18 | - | CASSPPGQGSINEQFF | TGTGCCAGCTCACCCCCGGGACAGGGGTCCATCAATGAGCAGTTCTTC
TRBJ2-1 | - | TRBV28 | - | CASSLLGGTNEQFF | TGTGCCAGCAGTTTATTAGGCGGGACTAATGAGCAGTTCTTC
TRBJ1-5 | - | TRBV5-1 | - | CASSLTAGSNQPQHF | TGCGCCAGCAGCTTGACGGCAGGTAGCAATCAGCCCCAGCATTTT
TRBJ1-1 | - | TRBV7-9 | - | CASSLTGLSNTEAFF | TGTGCCAGCAGTCTTACAGGCTTGTCGAACACTGAAGCTTTCTTT
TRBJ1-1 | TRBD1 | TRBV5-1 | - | CASSLVGQGTGNAEAFF | TGCGCCAGCAGCTTGGTGGGACAGGGGACAGGGAACGCTGAAGCTTTCTTT
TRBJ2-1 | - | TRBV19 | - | CASRGLTAEGYNEQFF | TGTGCCAGTAGGGGCCTGACAGCCGAAGGTTACAATGAGCAGTTCTTC
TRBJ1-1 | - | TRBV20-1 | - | CSASTGFAEAFF | TGCAGTGCTAGTACAGGTTTCGCTGAAGCTTTCTTT
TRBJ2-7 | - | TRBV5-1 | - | CASSLSGLPYEQYF | TGCGCCAGCAGCTTGTCGGGACTCCCCTACGAGCAGTACTTC
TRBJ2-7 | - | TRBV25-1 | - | CASRDTNSYEQYF | TGTGCCAGCCGGGACACCAACTCCTACGAGCAGTACTTC
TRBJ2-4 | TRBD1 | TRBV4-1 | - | CASSQRAHRDRVGSIQYF | TGCGCCAGCAGCCAAAGGGCCCACCGGGACAGGGTGGGCAGCATTCAGTACTTC
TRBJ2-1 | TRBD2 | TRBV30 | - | CAWSNILPFSGRGPNEQFF | TGTGCCTGGAGCAACATTCTGCCCTTTAGCGGGAGAGGACCCAATGAGCAGTTCTTC
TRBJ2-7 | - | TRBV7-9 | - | CASSDRVPASYEQYF | TGTGCCAGCAGCGACCGGGTCCCCGCTTCCTACGAGCAGTACTTC
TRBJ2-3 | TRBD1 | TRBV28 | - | CASSLFGDRGLRDTQYF | TGTGCCAGCAGTTTATTCGGGGACAGGGGGCTGAGGGATACGCAGTATTTT
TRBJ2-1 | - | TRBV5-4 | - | CASSLAIFGSRLEQFF | TGTGCCAGCAGCTTGGCCATTTTCGGGAGTCGGCTCGAGCAGTTCTTC
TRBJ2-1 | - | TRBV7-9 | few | CASSPRATIYNEQFF | TGTGCCAGCAGCCCTCGCGCCACGATCTACAATGAGCAGTTCTTC
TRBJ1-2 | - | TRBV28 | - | CASSFASGRVDGGYTF | TGTGCCAGCAGTTTTGCGAGTGGCAGGGTGGATGGTGGCTACACCTTC
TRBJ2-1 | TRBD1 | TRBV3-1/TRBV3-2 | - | CASSRDRGPYNEQFF | TGTGCCAGCAGCCGAGACAGGGGGCCCTACAATGAGCAGTTCTTC
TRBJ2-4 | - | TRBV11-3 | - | CASSLGMVDGDIQYF | TGTGCCAGCAGCTTAGGAATGGTAGATGGAGACATTCAGTACTTC
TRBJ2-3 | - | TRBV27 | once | CASSFSPRTIGATSTDTQYF | TGTGCCAGCAGTTTTTCCCCCAGGACTATCGGGGCTACTAGCACAGATACGCAGTATTTT
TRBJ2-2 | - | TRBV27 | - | CASSFDRFGGELFF | TGTGCCAGCAGTTTTGACAGATTTGGCGGGGAGCTGTTTTTT
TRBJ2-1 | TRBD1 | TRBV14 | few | CASSRDRGHYNEQFF | TGTGCCAGCAGCCGTGACAGGGGCCACTACAATGAGCAGTTCTTC